This T cell receptor beta chain was identified in a study of human T cells and chemical hapten exposure. As to time point: patch test 3, about 24 weeks after DPC sensitization. Treatment reported: therapeutic diphenylcyclopropenone sensitization with weekly scalp DPC. At patch-test visits, sampling came before the patch test. This clonotype was detected a few times. Its antigen remains unknown. Germline CDR1 and CDR2: LGHNA and YNFKEQ. Trimming removed 0 bases at V and 7 bases at J, with 7 bases between. The CDR3 consists of 13 residues. Study observations and caveats: DPC sensitization left the count of TCRs above 1 in 1000 unchanged. Compared to controls, expanded TCRs made significantly more large clusters of similar CDR3s.

As the library was built, unique molecular identifiers were attached to individual cDNA molecules. From the RACE reads, TCRdb called clonotypes with MiXCR, one entry per CDR3 protein. Of under 200,000 distinct CDR3 sequences listed, roughly 26% are singletons. This receptor was taken from a woman aged 18-30 years with alopecia areata. Some clones in this sample may be carry-over from other donors' samples. Sequenced material: whole blood, taken in connection with sensitization to the hapten diphenylcyclopropenone (DPC). J is TRBJ1-5 and V is TRBV4-2; D uncertain. DNA of the CDR3: TGTGCCAGCAGCCAAGATTGGGCCCAGCCCCAGCATTTT. Protein: CASSQDWAQPQHF.